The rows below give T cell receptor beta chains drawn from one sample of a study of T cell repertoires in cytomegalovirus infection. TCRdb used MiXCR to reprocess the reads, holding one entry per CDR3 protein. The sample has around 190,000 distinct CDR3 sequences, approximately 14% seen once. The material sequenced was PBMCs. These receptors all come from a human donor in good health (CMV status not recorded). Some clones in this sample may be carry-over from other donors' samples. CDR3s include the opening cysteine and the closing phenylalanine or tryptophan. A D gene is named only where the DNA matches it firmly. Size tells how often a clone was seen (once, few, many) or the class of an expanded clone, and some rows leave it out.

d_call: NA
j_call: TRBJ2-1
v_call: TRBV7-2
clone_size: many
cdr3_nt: TGTGCCAGCAGCTTAAAACGGAATGAGCAGTTCTTC
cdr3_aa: CASSLKRNEQFF

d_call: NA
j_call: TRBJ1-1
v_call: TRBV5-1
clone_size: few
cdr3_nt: TGCGCCAGCAGCTTTTTTGAGGGTACTGAAGCTTTCTTT
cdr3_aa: CASSFFEGTEAFF

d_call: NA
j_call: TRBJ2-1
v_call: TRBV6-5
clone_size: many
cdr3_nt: TGTGCCAGCAGTTCAGTCAGGACGTCGAGCTCCTACAATGAGCAGTTCTTC
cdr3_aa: CASSSVRTSSSYNEQFF

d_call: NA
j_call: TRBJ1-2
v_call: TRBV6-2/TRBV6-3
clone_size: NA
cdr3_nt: TGTGCCAGCAGTAGACAGGCTAACTATGGCTACACCTTC
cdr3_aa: CASSRQANYGYTF

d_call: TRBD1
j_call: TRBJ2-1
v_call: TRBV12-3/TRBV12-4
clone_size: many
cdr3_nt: TGTGCCAGCAGTTTACAGGGGGCTCCCAGCTCCTACAATGAGCAGTTCTTC
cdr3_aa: CASSLQGAPSSYNEQFF

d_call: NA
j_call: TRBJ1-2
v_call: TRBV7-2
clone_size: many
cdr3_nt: TGTGCCAGCAGCTTTGTCCGTAACTATGGCTACACCTTC
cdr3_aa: CASSFVRNYGYTF

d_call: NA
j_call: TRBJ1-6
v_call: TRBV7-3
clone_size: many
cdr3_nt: TGTGCCAGCAGCCGCGGTTTGGATTCACCCCTCCACTTT
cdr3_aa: CASSRGLDSPLHF

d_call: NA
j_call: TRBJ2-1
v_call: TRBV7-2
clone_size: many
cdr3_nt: TGTGCCAGCAGCTTTCCCGCGTATGAGCAGTTCTTC
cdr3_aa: CASSFPAYEQFF

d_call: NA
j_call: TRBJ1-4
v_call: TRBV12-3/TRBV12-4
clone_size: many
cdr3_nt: TGTGCCAGCAGTCAGCCCGGGACCCCGATTGAAAAACTGTTTTTT
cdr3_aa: CASSQPGTPIEKLFF

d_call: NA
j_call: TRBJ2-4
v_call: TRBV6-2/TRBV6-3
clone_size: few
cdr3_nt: TGTGCCAGCAGTTACTCCAGGGACGGCATTCAGTACTTC
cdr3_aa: CASSYSRDGIQYF

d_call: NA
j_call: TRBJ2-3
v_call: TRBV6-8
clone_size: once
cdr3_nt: TGTGCCAGCAGTTACGACACTAAAGCCACCACAGATACGCAGTATTTT
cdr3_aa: CASSYDTKATTDTQYF

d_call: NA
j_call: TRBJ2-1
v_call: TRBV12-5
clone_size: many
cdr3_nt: TGTGCTAGTGGTTTGGTACTCGGCCCCGACGGGGACAATGAGCAGTTCTTC
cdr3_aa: CASGLVLGPDGDNEQFF

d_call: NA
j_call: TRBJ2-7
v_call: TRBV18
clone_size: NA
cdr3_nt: TGTGCCAGCTCACCACTCAACGTCGACGAGCAGTACTTC
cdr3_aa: CASSPLNVDEQYF

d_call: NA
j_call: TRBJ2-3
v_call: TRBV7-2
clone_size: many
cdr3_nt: TGTGCGGCTGGACCTGGGCGGGTAGGTGATACGCAGTATTTT
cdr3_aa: CAAGPGRVGDTQYF

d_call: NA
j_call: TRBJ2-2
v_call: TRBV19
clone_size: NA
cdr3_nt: TGTGCCAGTACGGGCCGGCTCACCGGGGAGCTGTTTTTT
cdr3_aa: CASTGRLTGELFF

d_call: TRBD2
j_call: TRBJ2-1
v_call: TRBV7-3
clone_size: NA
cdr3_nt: TGTGCCAGCAGCTTAGGGGCTAGCGGGAGCAATGAGCAGTTCTTC
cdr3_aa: CASSLGASGSNEQFF

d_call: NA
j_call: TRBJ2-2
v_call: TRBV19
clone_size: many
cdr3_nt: TGTGCCAGTAGGAAGGTAGCCGCCGGGGAGCTGTTTTTT
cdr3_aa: CASRKVAAGELFF

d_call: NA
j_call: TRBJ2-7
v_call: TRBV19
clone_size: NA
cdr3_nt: TGTGCCAGTAGTTCCCAGGGTTTTGTCTACGAGCAGTACTTC
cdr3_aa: CASSSQGFVYEQYF

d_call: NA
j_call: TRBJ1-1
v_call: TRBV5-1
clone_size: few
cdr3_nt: TGCGCCAGCAGCAACCAGGGGAGGGTTGAAGCTTTCTTT
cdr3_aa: CASSNQGRVEAFF

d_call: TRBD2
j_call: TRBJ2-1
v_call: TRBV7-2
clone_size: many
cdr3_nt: TGTGCCAGCAGGGCCGGGACTAGCGGGGATGAGCAGTTCTTC
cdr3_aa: CASRAGTSGDEQFF

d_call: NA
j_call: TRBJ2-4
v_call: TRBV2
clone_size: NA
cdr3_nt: TGTGCCAGCAGTCCGGACAGAGAAGCCAAAAACATTCAGTACTTC
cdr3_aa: CASSPDREAKNIQYF

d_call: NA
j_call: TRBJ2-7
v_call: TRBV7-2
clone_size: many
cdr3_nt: TGTGCCAGCAGTTCGACCCGCGAGCAGTACTTC
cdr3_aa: CASSSTREQYF

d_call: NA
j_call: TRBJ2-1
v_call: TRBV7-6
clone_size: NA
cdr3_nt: TGTGCCAGCAGCTTACGGCCGGGCCTCGGTTTGAATGAGCAGTTCTTC
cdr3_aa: CASSLRPGLGLNEQFF

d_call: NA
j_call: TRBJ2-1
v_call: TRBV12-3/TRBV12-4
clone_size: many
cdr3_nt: TGTGCCAGCAGTTTGCAGGCAGGGCCGACCAATGAGCAGTTCTTC
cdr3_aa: CASSLQAGPTNEQFF

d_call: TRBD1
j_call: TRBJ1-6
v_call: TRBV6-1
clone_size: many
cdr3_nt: TGTGCCAGCAGTGGCCGGGACAGGGTTACACCCCTCCACTTT
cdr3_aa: CASSGRDRVTPLHF

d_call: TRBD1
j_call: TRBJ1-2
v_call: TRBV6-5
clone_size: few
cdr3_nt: TGTGCCAGCAGTCCTGAGCTGGGACAGGGTAGGGGCTACACCTTC
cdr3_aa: CASSPELGQGRGYTF

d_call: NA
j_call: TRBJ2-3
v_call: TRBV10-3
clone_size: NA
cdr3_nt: TGTGCCATCGATGCTGGCACAGATACGCAGTATTTT
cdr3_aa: CAIDAGTDTQYF

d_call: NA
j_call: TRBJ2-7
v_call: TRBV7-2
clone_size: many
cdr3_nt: TGTGCCAGCAGCCTCTCGGGTGTCTACGAGCAGTACTTC
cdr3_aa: CASSLSGVYEQYF

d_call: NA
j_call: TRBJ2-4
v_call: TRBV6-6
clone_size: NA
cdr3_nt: TGTGCCAGCAGTCCCCGCGCCAGGGGATTGGGCATTCAGTACTTC
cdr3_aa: CASSPRARGLGIQYF

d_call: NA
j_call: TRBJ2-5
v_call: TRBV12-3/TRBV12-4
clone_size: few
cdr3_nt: TGTGCCAGCAGTTTCTTGGGAGGAGAGACCCAGTACTTC
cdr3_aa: CASSFLGGETQYF

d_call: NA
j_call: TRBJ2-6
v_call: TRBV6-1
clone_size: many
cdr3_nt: TGTGCCAGCAGTTTTTTGGGGCCGGGGGCCAACGTCCTGACTTTC
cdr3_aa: CASSFLGPGANVLTF

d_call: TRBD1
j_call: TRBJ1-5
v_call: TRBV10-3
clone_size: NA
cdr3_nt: TGTGCCATCAGTGAGGGACAGGGTAACAATCAGCCCCAGCATTTT
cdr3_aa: CAISEGQGNNQPQHF

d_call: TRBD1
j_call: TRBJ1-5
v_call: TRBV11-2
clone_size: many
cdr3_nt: TGTGCCAGCAGCCTGGGGGCAGGGGGACAGCCCCAGCATTTT
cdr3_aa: CASSLGAGGQPQHF

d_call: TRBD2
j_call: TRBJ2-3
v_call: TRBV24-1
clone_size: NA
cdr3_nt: TGTGCCACGAGGGCGGCGGGGGGCACAGATACGCAGTATTTT
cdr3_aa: CATRAAGGTDTQYF

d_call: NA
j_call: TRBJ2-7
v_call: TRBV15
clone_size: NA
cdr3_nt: TGTGCCACCAGCAGAGATTGGGGGGTCCCGGAGTTC
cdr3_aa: CATSRDWGVPEF

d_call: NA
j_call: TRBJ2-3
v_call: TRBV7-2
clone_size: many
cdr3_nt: TGTGCCAGCAGCTTCCTAGACATCTCCGGCAGTACGCAGTATTTT
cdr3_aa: CASSFLDISGSTQYF

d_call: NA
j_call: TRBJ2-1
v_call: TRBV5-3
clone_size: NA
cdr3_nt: TGTGCCAGCAGCTTTGGAAGGCATGAGCAGTTCTTC
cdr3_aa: CASSFGRHEQFF

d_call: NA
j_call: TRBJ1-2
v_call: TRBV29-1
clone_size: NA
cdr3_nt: TGCAGCGTTACAGGGTCGAGTGGCTACACCTTC
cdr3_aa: CSVTGSSGYTF

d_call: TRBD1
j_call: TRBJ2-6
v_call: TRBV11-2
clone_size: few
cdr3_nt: TGTGCCAGCAGCCCCAGGACAGGACCTCCACAATTGGGGGCCAACGTCCTGACTTTC
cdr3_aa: CASSPRTGPPQLGANVLTF

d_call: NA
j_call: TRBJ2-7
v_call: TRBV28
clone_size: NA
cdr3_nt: TGTGCCAGCAGTAACAAACCAGGCGCTCGGGGATCCTACGAGCAGTACTTC
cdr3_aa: CASSNKPGARGSYEQYF

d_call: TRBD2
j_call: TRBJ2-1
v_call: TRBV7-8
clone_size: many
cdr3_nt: TGTGCCAGCAGCTCTCTCCCGTCTAGCGGGGGAGTCGTCAATGAGCAGTTCTTC
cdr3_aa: CASSSLPSSGGVVNEQFF

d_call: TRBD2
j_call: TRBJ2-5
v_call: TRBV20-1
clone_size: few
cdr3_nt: TGCAGTGCTAGTAAATCCCTAGCGGTCCATTCCCAAGAGACCCAGTACTTC
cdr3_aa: CSASKSLAVHSQETQYF

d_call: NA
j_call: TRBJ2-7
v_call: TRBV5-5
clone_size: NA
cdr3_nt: TGTGCCAGCAGCAGAGCAGGCATCCTCTCCTACGAGCAGTACTTC
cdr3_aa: CASSRAGILSYEQYF

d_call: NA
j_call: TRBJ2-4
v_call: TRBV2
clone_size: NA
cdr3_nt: TGTGCCAGCCAGGGACGGGGGGCTCAGTACTTC
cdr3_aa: CASQGRGAQYF

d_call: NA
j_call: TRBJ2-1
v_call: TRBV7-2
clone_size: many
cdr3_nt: TGTGCCAGCAGTTCCTTGCGGGGTCACAATGAGCAGTTCTTC
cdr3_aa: CASSSLRGHNEQFF

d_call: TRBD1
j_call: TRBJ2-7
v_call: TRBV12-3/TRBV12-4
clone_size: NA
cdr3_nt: TGTGCCAGCAGCCGGACAGGGGGGACGGAGCAGTACTTC
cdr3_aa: CASSRTGGTEQYF

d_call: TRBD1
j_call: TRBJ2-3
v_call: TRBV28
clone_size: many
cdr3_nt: TGTGCCAGCAGTCCTGGGGACAGGGACACAGATACGCAGTATTTT
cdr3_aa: CASSPGDRDTDTQYF